Described below is a single T cell receptor (beta chain) sequence and its context. The data were taken from a study of blood T cell repertoires in COVID-19. The V gene lost 0 bases and the J gene lost 3 bases, with 6 bases spanning the gap. The CDR3 extends over 13 amino acids. Germline V gives CDR1 LGHNA, CDR2 YNFKEQ. Source study methods: Estimated nucleated cell counts came from reference gene primer amplification. Clones were sequenced by immunoSEQ multiplex PCR, and TCRdb holds only the in-frame ones, with some missing. V, J and clone size are taken as reported in that table, and D and trimming were inferred from the DNA itself. The top ten clones hold around 3% of a sample with about 50,000 clones, roughly 90% of them seen once.

The gene calls are TRBV4-2 and TRBJ2-7, with D possibly TRBD1 on 5 matching bases. Sequenced input: peripheral blood. This TCR was sampled from a human donor in a cohort sampled during active COVID-19. The CDR3 region is CASSQDRVYEQYF. CDR3 in DNA: TGTGCCAGCAGCCAAGACAGGGTCTACGAGCAGTACTTC.